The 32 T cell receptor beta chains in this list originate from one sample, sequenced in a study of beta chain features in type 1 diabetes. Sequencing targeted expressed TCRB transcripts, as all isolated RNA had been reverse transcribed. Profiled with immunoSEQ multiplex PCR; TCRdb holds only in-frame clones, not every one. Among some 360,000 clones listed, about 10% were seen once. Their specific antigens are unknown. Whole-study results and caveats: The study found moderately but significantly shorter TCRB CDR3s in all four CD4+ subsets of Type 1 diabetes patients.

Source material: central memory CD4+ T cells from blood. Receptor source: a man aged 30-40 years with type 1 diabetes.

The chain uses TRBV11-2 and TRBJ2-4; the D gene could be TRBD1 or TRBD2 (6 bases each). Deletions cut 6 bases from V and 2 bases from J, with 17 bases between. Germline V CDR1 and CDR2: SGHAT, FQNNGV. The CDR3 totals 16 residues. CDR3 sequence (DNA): TGTGCCAGCAGGGGGCTTCGTCGGGGGCCCAAAAACATTCAGTACTTC. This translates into CASRGLRRGPKNIQYF.

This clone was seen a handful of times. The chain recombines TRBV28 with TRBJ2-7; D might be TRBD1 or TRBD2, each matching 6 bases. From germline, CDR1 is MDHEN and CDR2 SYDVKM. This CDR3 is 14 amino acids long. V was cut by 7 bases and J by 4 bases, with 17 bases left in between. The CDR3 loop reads CASKGGALPYEQYF. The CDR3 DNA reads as TGTGCCAGCAAGGGGGGAGCGCTCCCTTACGAGCAGTACTTC.

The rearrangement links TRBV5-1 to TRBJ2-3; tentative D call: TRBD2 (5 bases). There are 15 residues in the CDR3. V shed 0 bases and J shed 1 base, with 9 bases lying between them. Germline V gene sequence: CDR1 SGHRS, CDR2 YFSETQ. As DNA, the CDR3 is TGCGCCAGCAGCTTGGACCTGAGGGGCACAGATACGCAGTATTTT. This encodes CASSLDLRGTDTQYF.

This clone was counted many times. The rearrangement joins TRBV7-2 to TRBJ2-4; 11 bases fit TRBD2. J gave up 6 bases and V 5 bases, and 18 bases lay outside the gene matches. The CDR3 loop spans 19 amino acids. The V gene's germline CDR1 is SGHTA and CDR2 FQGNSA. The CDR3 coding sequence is TGTGCCAGCAGCGGCCTTATGAATTTAGCGGGAGGGGATATAAACATTCAGTACTTC. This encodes CASSGLMNLAGGDINIQYF.

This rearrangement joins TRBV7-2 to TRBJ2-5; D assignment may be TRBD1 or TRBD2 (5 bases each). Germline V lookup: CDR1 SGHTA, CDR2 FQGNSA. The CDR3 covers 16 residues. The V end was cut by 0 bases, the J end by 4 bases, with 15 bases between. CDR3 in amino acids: CASSLAGRGVGETQYF. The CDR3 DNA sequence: TGTGCCAGCAGCTTAGCGGGGCGAGGGGTGGGAGAGACCCAGTACTTC.

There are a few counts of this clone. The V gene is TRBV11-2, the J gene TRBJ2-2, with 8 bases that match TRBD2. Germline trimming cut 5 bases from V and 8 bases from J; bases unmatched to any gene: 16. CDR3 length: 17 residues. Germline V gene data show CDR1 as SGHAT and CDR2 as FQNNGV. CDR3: CASSPTRLAIQSGELFF. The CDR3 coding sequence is TGTGCCAGCAGCCCGACCCGACTAGCGATCCAATCGGGGGAGCTGTTTTTT.

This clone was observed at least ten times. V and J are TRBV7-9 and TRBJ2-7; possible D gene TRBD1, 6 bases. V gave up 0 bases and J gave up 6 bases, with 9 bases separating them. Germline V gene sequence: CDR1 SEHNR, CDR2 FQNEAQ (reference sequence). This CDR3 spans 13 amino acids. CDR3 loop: CASSLADRGEQYF. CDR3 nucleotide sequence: TGTGCCAGCAGCTTAGCGGACAGAGGCGAGCAGTACTTC.

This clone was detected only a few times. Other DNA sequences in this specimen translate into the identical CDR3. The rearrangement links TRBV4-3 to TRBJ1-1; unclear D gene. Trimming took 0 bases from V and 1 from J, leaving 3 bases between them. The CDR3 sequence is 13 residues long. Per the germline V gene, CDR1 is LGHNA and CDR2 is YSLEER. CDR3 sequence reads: CASSQDRNTEAFF. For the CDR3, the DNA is TGCGCCAGCAGCCAAGACAGGAACACTGAAGCTTTCTTT.

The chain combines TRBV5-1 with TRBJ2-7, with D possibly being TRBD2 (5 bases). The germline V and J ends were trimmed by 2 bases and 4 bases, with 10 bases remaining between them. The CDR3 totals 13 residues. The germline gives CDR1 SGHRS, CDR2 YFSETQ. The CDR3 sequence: CASSFGEGYEQYF. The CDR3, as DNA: TGCGCCAGCAGCTTCGGCGAGGGTTACGAGCAGTACTTC.

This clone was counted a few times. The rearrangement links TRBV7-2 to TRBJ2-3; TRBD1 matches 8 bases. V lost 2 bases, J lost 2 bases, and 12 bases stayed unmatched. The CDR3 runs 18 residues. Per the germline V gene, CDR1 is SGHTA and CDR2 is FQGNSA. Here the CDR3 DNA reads TGTGCCAGCAGCTTAAGTGGCGCTAGGACAGGGCACACAGATACGCAGTATTTT. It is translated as CASSLSGARTGHTDTQYF.

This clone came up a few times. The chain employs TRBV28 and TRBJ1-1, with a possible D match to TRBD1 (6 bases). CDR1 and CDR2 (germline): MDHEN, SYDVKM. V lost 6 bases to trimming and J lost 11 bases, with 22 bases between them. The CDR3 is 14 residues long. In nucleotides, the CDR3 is TGTGCCAGCAGCCTTTTACCAGGGGAAGGGCCGGCTTTCTTT. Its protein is CASSLLPGEGPAFF. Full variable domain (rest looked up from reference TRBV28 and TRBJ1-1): DVKVTQSSRYLVKRTGEKVFLECVQDMDHENMFWYRQDPGLGLRLIYFSYDVKMKEKGDIPEGYSVSREKKERFSLILESASTNQTSMYLCASSLLPGEGPAFFGQGTRLTVV.

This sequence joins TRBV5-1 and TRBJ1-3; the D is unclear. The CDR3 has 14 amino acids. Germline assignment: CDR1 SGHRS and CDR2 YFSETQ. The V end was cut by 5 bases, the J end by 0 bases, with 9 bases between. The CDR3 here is CASRAESSGNTIYF. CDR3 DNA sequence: TGCGCCAGCAGAGCGGAATCCTCTGGAAACACCATATATTTT.

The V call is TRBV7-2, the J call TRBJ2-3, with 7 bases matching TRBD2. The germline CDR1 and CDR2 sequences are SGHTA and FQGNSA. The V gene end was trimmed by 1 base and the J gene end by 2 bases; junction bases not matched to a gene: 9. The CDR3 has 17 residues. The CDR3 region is CASSLDGASGFTDTQYF. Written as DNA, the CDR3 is TGTGCCAGCAGCTTAGATGGGGCTAGCGGATTCACAGATACGCAGTATTTT.

This CDR3 is CASSLGNVDWGDTQYF. The CDR3 bases are TGTGCCAGCAGCTTAGGGAACGTAGATTGGGGAGATACGCAGTATTTT. The chain combines TRBV11-2 with TRBJ2-3, with D unresolved. CDR3 length equals 16 residues. CDR1 is SGHAT and CDR2 is FQNNGV in the germline V gene. Trimming shortened V by 1 base and J by 5 bases, and 16 bases separated the two germline ends. Complete variable domain (other parts from reference TRBV11-2 and TRBJ2-3): EAGVAQSPRYKIIEKRQSVAFWCNPISGHATLYWYQQILGQGPKLLIQFQNNGVVDDSQLPKDRFSAERLKGVDSTLKIQPAKLEDSAVYLCASSLGNVDWGDTQYFGPGTRLTVL.

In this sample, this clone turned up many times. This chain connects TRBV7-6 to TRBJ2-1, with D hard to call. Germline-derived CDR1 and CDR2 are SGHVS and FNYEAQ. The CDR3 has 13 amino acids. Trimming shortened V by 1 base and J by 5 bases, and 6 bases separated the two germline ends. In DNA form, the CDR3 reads TGTGCCAGCAGCTTAGACCTAGACAATGAGCAGTTCTTC. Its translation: CASSLDLDNEQFF.

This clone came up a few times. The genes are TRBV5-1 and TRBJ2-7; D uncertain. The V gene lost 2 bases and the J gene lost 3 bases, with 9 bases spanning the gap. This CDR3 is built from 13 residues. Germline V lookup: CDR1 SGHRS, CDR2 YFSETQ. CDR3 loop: CASSLGSIYEQYF. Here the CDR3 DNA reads TGCGCCAGCAGCTTAGGTTCCATCTACGAGCAGTACTTC.

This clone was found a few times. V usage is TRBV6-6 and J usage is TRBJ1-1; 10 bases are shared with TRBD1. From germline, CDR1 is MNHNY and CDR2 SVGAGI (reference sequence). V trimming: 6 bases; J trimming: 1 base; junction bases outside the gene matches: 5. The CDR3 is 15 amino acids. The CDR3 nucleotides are TGTGCCAGCAGCCGTTGGGACAGGGGGAACACTGAAGCTTTCTTT. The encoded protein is CASSRWDRGNTEAFF.

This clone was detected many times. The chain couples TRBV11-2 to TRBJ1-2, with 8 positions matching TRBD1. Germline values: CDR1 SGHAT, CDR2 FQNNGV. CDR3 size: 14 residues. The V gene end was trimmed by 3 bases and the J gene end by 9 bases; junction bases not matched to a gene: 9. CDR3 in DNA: TGTGCCAGCAGCTTCCCAGGGGGCGTCTCTAGCTACACCTTC. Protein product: CASSFPGGVSSYTF.

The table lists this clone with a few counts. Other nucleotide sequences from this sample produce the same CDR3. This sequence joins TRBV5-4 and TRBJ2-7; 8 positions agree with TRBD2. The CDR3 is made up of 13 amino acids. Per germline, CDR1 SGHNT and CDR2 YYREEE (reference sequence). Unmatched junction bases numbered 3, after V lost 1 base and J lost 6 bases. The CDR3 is CASSLLAGGEQYF. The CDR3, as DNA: TGTGCCAGCAGCTTGCTCGCGGGAGGCGAGCAGTACTTC.

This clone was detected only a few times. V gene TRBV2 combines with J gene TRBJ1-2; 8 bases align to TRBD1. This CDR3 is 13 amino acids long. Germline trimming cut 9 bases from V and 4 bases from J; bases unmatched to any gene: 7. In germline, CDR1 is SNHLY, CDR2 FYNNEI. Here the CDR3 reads CASSIGTGYGYTF. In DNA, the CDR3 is TGTGCCAGTTCCATCGGGACAGGCTATGGCTACACCTTC.

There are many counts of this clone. CDR3 sequence reads: CASSLSGTEQFF. For the CDR3, the DNA is TGTGCCAGCAGCTTAAGCGGAACTGAGCAGTTCTTC. The V call is TRBV7-3, the J call TRBJ2-1; D uncertain. The CDR3 sequence is 12 residues long. Germline CDR1 SGHTA, CDR2 FQGTGA. V was pared by 1 base and J by 9 bases, with 7 bases between. The full variable domain, its missing parts supplied by reference TRBV7-3 and TRBJ2-1, is GAGVSQTPSNKVTEKGKYVELRCDPISGHTALYWYRQSLGQGPEFLIYFQGTGAADDSGLPNDRFFAVRPEGSVSTLKIQRTERGDSAVYLCASSLSGTEQFFGPGTRLTVL.

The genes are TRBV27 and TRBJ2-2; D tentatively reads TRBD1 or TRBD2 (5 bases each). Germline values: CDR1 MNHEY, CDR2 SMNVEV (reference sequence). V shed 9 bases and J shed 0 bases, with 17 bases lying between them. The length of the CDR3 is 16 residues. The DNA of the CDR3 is TGTGCCAGTGTTAGTACCGGGACCGCGAACACCGGGGAGCTGTTTTTT. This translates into CASVSTGTANTGELFF.

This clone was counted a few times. This chain's CDR3 is CASSQGIWPGELFF. DNA of the CDR3: TGCGCCAGCAGCCAGGGAATTTGGCCCGGGGAGCTGTTTTTT. The V and J genes are TRBV5-1 and TRBJ2-2, with D perhaps TRBD1 (5 bases). Trimming left V 4 bases short and J 6 bases short, with 13 bases between. The CDR3 sequence is 14 residues long. Per germline, CDR1 SGHRS and CDR2 YFSETQ.

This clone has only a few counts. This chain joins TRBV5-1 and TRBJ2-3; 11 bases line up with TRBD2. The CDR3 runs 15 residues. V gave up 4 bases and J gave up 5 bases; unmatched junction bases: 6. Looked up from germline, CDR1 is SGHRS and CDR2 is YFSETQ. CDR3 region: CASSVLAGAGDTQYF. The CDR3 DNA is TGCGCCAGCAGCGTACTAGCGGGAGCCGGAGATACGCAGTATTTT.

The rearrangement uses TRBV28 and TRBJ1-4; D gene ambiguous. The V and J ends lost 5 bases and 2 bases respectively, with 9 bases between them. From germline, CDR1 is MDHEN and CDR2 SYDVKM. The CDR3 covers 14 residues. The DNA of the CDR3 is TGTGCCAGCAGTCCCGACGGGACTAATGAAAAACTGTTTTTT. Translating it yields CASSPDGTNEKLFF.

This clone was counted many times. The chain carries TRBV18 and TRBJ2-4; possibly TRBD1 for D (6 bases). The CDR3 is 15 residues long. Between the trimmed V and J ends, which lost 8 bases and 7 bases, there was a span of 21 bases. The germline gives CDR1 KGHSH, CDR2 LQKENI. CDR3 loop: CASAPPQGSGNIQYF. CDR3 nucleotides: TGTGCCAGCGCGCCACCTCAGGGGAGTGGCAACATTCAGTACTTC.

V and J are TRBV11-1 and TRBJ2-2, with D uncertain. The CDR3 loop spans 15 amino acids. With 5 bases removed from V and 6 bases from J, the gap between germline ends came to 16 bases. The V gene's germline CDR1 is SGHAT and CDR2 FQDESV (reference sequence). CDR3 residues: CASSRGQMDSGELFF. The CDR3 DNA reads TGTGCCAGCAGCCGTGGGCAGATGGATTCCGGGGAGCTGTTTTTT.

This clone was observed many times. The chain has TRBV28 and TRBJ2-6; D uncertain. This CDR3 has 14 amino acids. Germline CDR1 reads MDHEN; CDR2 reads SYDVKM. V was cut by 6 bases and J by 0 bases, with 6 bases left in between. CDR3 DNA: TGTGCCAGCAGACAGAGCTCTGGGGCCAACGTCCTGACTTTC. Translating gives CASRQSSGANVLTF.

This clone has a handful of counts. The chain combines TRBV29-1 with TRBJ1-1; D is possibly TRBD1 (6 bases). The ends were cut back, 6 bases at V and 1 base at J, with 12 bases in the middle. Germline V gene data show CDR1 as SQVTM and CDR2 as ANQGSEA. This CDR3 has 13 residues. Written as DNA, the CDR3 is TGCAGCGTGCATCCACAGGGGAACACTGAAGCTTTCTTT. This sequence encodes CSVHPQGNTEAFF.

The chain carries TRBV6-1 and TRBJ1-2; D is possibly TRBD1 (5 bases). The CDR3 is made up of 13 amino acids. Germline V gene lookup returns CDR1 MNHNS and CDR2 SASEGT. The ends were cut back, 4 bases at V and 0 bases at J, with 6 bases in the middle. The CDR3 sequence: CASSGQSNYGYTF. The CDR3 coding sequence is TGTGCCAGCAGTGGACAGTCTAACTATGGCTACACCTTC.

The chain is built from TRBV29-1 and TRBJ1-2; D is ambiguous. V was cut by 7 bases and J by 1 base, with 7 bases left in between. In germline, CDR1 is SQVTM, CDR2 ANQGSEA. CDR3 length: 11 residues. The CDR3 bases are TGCAGCGCTGGGGTTAACTATGGCTACACCTTC. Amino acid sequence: CSAGVNYGYTF.

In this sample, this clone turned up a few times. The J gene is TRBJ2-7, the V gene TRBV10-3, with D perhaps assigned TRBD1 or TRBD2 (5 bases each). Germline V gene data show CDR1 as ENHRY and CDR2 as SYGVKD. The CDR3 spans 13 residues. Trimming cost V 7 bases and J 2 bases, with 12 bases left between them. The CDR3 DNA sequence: TGTGCCATCACTTCCATGGGGGCCTACGAGCAGTACTTC. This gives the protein CAITSMGAYEQYF.